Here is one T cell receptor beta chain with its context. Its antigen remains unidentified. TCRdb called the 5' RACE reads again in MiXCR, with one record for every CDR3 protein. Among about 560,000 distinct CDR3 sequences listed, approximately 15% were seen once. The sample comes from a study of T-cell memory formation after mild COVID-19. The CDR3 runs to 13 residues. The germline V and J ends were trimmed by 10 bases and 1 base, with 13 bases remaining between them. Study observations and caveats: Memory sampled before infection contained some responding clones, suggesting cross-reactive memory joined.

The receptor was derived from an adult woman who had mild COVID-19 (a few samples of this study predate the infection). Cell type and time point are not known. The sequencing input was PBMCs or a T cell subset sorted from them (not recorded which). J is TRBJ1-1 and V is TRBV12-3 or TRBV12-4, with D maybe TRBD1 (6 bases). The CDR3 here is CATQGLGNTEAFF. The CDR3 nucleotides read TGTGCCACACAGGGTCTCGGGAACACTGAAGCTTTCTTT.